The clone carrying this T cell receptor beta chain rates as medium-sized. The data originate from a study of tumor and adjacent non-tumor tissue in lung cancer. This sample's RNA came from whole unsorted tissue. The CDR3 contains 14 residues. The ends lost 4 bases at V and 5 bases at J; junction bases unmatched: 2. In germline, CDR1 is SQVTM, CDR2 ANQGSEA. Three rounds of nested PCR, following a modified ARM-PCR protocol, produced the TCRbeta library. TCRdb called the multiplex PCR reads again in MiXCR, with one record for every CDR3 protein. The sample lists 60,000 to 85,000 distinct CDR3 sequences; around 80% were seen once.

The gene calls are TRBV29-1 and TRBJ2-1, with TRBD2 matching 13 bases. This TCR was recovered from a woman between 45 and 65 years old with non-small cell lung cancer. Sequencing was done on a sample of lung tumor tissue. The CDR3 reads CSVVLAGGDNEQFF. CDR3 nucleotide sequence: TGCAGCGTTGTACTAGCGGGAGGGGACAATGAGCAGTTCTTC.